The next 20 T cell receptor beta chains were all read from a single sample in a study of blood T cell repertoires in COVID-19. The table came from immunoSEQ multiplex PCR; TCRdb's copy has only in-frame clones and leaves some out. The sample records about 62,000 clones, approximately 90% being singletons. Sequencing was carried out using peripheral blood. The receptors originated from a woman aged 55-70 years with COVID-19, enrolled during active disease.

The chain is built from TRBV4-3 and TRBJ2-1, with 16 nucleotides matching TRBD2. Germline CDR1 reads LGHNA; CDR2 reads YSLEER. After removal of 3 bases from V and 4 bases from J, the junction contained 6 bases not matched to a gene. The CDR3 runs 18 residues. DNA of the CDR3: TGCGCCAGCAGCCAGGCGGGACTAGCGGGAGGGCCTTACAATGAGCAGTTCTTC. It encodes CASSQAGLAGGPYNEQFF.

This clone occurred a few times. The chain employs TRBV11-3 and TRBJ1-4; 9 nucleotides align to TRBD1. The V and J ends lost 1 base and 6 bases, in that order; junction bases with no gene match: 18. CDR1 is SGHNT and CDR2 is YENEEA in the germline V gene. The CDR3 spans 20 residues. CDR3 protein: CASSLGPLSRSGTGYEKLFF. As DNA, the CDR3 is TGTGCCAGCAGCTTAGGACCTCTTTCTCGGTCCGGGACAGGGTATGAAAAACTGTTTTTT.

This clone appeared once. V usage is TRBV12-5 and J usage is TRBJ2-1, with D perhaps matching TRBD1 (6 bases). The CDR3 is 17 amino acids. V was clipped by 0 bases and J by 4 bases, with 16 bases between them. Germline CDR1 LGHNT, CDR2 FRNRAP. The CDR3 sequence is CASGLVLGTRSYNEQFF. The CDR3 DNA reads as TGTGCTAGTGGTTTGGTTCTCGGGACAAGATCATACAATGAGCAGTTCTTC.

As to this clone: An end of the junction does not agree with germline; a read error may underlie this. The chain uses TRBV7-2 and TRBJ2-3; D perhaps matches TRBD2 (5 bases). Germline CDR1 and CDR2: SGHTA and FQGNSA. The CDR3 is made up of 16 amino acids. The CDR3: CASRLVVRRNTDTQYF. DNA for the CDR3: TGTGCCAGCAGATTAGTAGTGAGGAGGAACACAGATACGCAGTATTTT.

V usage is TRBV5-4 and J usage is TRBJ1-2; D gene unclear. The CDR3 consists of 14 residues. Germline V gene lookup returns CDR1 SGHNT and CDR2 YYREEE (reference sequence). The ends were cut back, 1 base at V and 5 bases at J, with 12 bases in the middle. Here the CDR3 reads CASSLPQRPYGYTF. CDR3 in DNA: TGTGCCAGCAGCTTGCCCCAGCGACCTTATGGCTACACCTTC.

This clone was found once. The chain links TRBV3-1 (or the pseudogene TRBV3-2) to TRBJ2-7; possible D gene TRBD2, 5 bases. The CDR3 has 14 amino acids. The germline CDR1 and CDR2 sequences are LGHDT and YNNKEL (reference sequence). V lost 0 bases and J 1 base, leaving 7 bases between the germline ends. The CDR3 sequence: CASSQEAGSYEQYF. CDR3 nucleotide sequence: TGTGCCAGCAGCCAAGAGGCGGGTTCCTACGAGCAGTACTTC.

This clone was seen once. J is TRBJ2-4 and V is TRBV6-2 or TRBV6-3, with 11 bases aligning to TRBD2. Germline CDR1 MNHEY, CDR2 SVGEGT. This CDR3 comprises 15 residues. V lost 4 bases and J lost 1; bases outside the gene matches: 0. CDR3 sequence reads: CASSSSGRAKNIQYF. The CDR3 DNA reads TGTGCCAGCAGTTCTAGCGGGAGGGCCAAAAACATTCAGTACTTC.

This clone was recorded only once. The chain employs TRBV4-2 and TRBJ1-2; tentatively, D is TRBD1 (5 bases). Germline assignment: CDR1 LGHNA and CDR2 YNFKEQ. The CDR3 spans 17 residues. The V and J ends lost 0 bases and 7 bases respectively, with 21 bases between them. CDR3 region: CASSQDPDTEVLTGYTF. CDR3 coding DNA: TGTGCCAGCAGCCAAGATCCGGACACCGAAGTTTTGACTGGCTACACCTTC.

The chain recombines TRBV29-1 with TRBJ2-3; TRBD1 agrees at 9 bases. Germline V gene lookup returns CDR1 SQVTM and CDR2 ANQGSEA. J lost 1 base, V lost 7 bases, and 3 bases had no gene match. The CDR3 extends over 13 amino acids. In DNA form, the CDR3 reads TGCAGCGCCGACAGGGGGGGCACAGATACGCAGTATTTT. Translated, it gives CSADRGGTDTQYF.

The chain recombines TRBV7-9 with TRBJ2-5, with a weak D call TRBD1 (6 bases). The CDR3 length is 14 residues. The germline V and J ends were trimmed by 3 bases and 1 base, with 9 bases remaining between them. Germline V gene data show CDR1 as SEHNR and CDR2 as FQNEAQ (reference sequence). CDR3 residues: CASSLGAGQETQYF. CDR3 nucleotide sequence: TGTGCCAGCAGCTTGGGGGCCGGCCAAGAGACCCAGTACTTC.

The rearrangement joins TRBV19 to TRBJ2-7; TRBD2 might be the D (5 bases). CDR1 is LNHDA and CDR2 is SQIVND in the germline V gene (reference sequence). The CDR3 has 14 amino acids. Trimming removed 5 bases from V and 2 bases from J, with 13 bases in between. CDR3 nucleotide sequence: TGTGCCAGTAGTCACCGGGGAGTACCCTACGAGCAGTACTTC. Translation: CASSHRGVPYEQYF. Using reference TRBV19 and TRBJ2-7 for the parts outside the CDR3, the full variable domain is DGGITQSPKYLFRKEGQNVTLSCEQNLNHDAMYWYRQDPGQGLRLIYYSQIVNDFQKGDIAEGYSVSREKKESFPLTVTSAQKNPTAFYLCASSHRGVPYEQYFGPGTRLTVT.

This clone occurred once. The gene calls are TRBV27 and TRBJ2-7, with 8 nucleotides matching TRBD2. Germline-derived CDR1 and CDR2 are MNHEY and SMNVEV (reference sequence). Trimming cost V 5 bases and J 0 bases; bases outside gene matches: 18. The CDR3 has 19 amino acids. CDR3: CASSPFPPLADKFSYEQYF. The CDR3 DNA follows: TGTGCCAGCAGTCCTTTCCCCCCACTAGCGGACAAATTCTCCTACGAGCAGTACTTC.

This sequence joins TRBV24-1 and TRBJ2-1; 10 bases match TRBD1. CDR1 is KGHDR, CDR2 SFDVKD, per germline. This CDR3 is built from 15 residues. The V gene end was trimmed by 4 bases and the J gene end by 7 bases; junction bases not matched to a gene: 6. DNA of the CDR3: TGTGCCACCAGTGACCGCGGACAGGGGGGGAATGAGCAGTTCTTC. It encodes CATSDRGQGGNEQFF.

CDR3 in DNA: TGTGCCAGCAGCCAAGAAGGTAGCCCCAACAATGAGCAGTTCTTC. Protein sequence: CASSQEGSPNNEQFF. The genes are TRBV3-1 (or the pseudogene TRBV3-2) and TRBJ2-1; D gene uncertain. This CDR3 contains 15 residues. Trimming shortened V by 0 bases and J by 5 bases, and 11 bases separated the two germline ends. Germline V gives CDR1 LGHDT, CDR2 YNNKEL (reference sequence).

Note on this clone: Different DNA sequences within this sample yield the same CDR3. The CDR3 sequence: CASSLTSGSSYEQYF. CDR3 DNA: TGTGCCAGCAGTTTGACTAGCGGGAGCTCCTACGAGCAGTACTTC. The chain couples TRBV27 to TRBJ2-7; 12 bases line up with TRBD2. This CDR3 contains 15 residues. CDR1 and CDR2 from the germline V gene are MNHEY and SMNVEV (reference sequence). Trimming removed 3 bases from V and 0 bases from J; junction bases left unmatched: 0.

The rearrangement uses TRBV6-2 or TRBV6-3 and TRBJ2-7; 8 nucleotides line up with TRBD1. Trimming at V came to 5 bases and at J to 1 base, leaving 1 base not matched to a gene. Germline V gene sequence: CDR1 MNHEY, CDR2 SVGEGT. The CDR3 is 13 residues long. The CDR3 here is CASSGTGSYEQYF. In nucleotides, the CDR3 is TGTGCCAGCAGTGGGACAGGTTCCTACGAGCAGTACTTC.

The CDR3 spells CASSGAGGYGYTF. The CDR3 DNA reads as TGTGCCAGCAGTGGGGCAGGGGGCTATGGCTACACCTTC. V and J are TRBV28 and TRBJ1-2; 7 bases match TRBD1. The CDR3 spans 13 residues. In germline, CDR1 is MDHEN, CDR2 SYDVKM. Trimming at V came to 5 bases and at J to 4 bases, leaving 4 bases not matched to a gene.

The genes are TRBV3-1 (or the pseudogene TRBV3-2) and TRBJ1-1, with D tentatively TRBD1 (6 bases). The CDR3 length is 12 residues. Trimming left V 5 bases short and J 5 bases short, with 9 bases between. Germline V CDR1 and CDR2: LGHDT, YNNKEL (reference sequence). CDR3 in amino acids: CASSATGTEAFF. The CDR3 nucleotides are TGTGCCAGCAGCGCTACAGGGACTGAAGCTTTCTTT.

This sequence joins TRBV28 and TRBJ1-2; 10 bases are shared with TRBD1. The J segment lost 6 bases and the V segment lost 6 bases, leaving 13 bases of the junction unmatched. The CDR3 is 16 amino acids. The germline gives CDR1 MDHEN, CDR2 SYDVKM. The CDR3 DNA sequence: TGTGCCAGCAGCCGCCGGGACAGGGGCGGGCAGGATGGCTACACCTTC. Translating gives CASSRRDRGGQDGYTF.

This clone appeared once. This chain uses TRBV12-3 or TRBV12-4 with TRBJ2-2; no clear D. Trimming pared 7 bases from V and 3 bases from J, leaving 3 bases between. CDR3 length: 11 amino acids. The CDR3 loop is CASTYTGELFF. CDR3 coding DNA: TGTGCCAGCACTTACACCGGGGAGCTGTTTTTT.